Listed here are 3 T cell receptor beta chains from one sample, sequenced in a study of identical twins. TCRdb fed the 5' RACE reads into MiXCR, producing one record per CDR3 protein. Seen here are some 1,700,000 distinct CDR3 sequences, about 30% observed once, and the top ten hold less than 0.35%. Specimen: cord blood. The receptor source for this set is a newborn girl in good health.

This chain joins TRBV4-2 and TRBJ1-4; D is undetermined. Trimming took 0 bases from V and 3 from J, leaving 8 bases between them. Germline V gene lookup returns CDR1 LGHNA and CDR2 YNFKEQ. The CDR3 spans 15 residues. The CDR3: CASSQDEISNEKLFF. The DNA of the CDR3 is TGTGCCAGCAGCCAAGATGAAATATCTAATGAAAAACTGTTTTTT.

V is TRBV7-9 and J is TRBJ1-6; possible D gene TRBD1, 5 bases. The CDR3 consists of 14 residues. Trimming left V 5 bases short and J 5 bases short, with 10 bases between. CDR1 is SEHNR, CDR2 FQNEAQ, per germline (reference sequence). The CDR3 is CASSTDTNNSPLHF. The CDR3 nucleotides read TGTGCCAGCAGCACGGACACCAATAATTCACCCCTCCACTTT.

This chain joins TRBV6-2 or TRBV6-3 and TRBJ2-1, with TRBD2 matching over 10 bases. The CDR3 is 15 residues long. Germline CDR1 MNHEY, CDR2 SVGEGT. The junction had 6 bases not matched to a gene; V was cut back by 6 bases and J by 4 bases. The CDR3 DNA reads TGTGCCAGCAGAGCCGGGACTAGCGTGTACAATGAGCAGTTCTTC. Translating it yields CASRAGTSVYNEQFF.